This T cell receptor (beta chain) stems from a study of T cells after yellow fever vaccination. In the study overall: For low cell numbers, libraries were made with SMART-Seq v4 Ultra Low Input. Regarding the study as a whole: Across the CD4 and CD8 compartments, a small share of clonotypes was present in both.

The CDR3 is 13 residues long. They built TCR cDNA with 5'RACE template switching, a step that put in a universal primer site and UMIs. In TCRdb, the 5' RACE reads were re-called with MiXCR into one record per CDR3 protein. This sample yields roughly 400,000 distinct CDR3 sequences, of which around 20% are seen a single time; roughly a sixth belongs to the top ten. In this sample, this clonotype turned up a few times. The antigen remains unidentified. The clonotype comes from a man between 18 and 29 years old who received the YFV17D yellow fever vaccine. The rearrangement links TRBV21-1 to TRBJ2-5; TRBD1 is the table's D call, not checked against the DNA. TRBV21-1 is a known pseudogene. Sequencing used PBMCs, obtained before the yellow fever booster vaccination. DNA of the CDR3: TGTGCCGGGGGGCCAGGGTCCCAAGAGACCCAGTACTTC. Translating it yields CAGGPGSQETQYF.